Sequencing of this T cell receptor (beta chain) was carried out in a study of shared clonotypes between healthy human individuals. Whole-study findings and limits: With a handful of donors compared, around 4.7% of naive CD4 clonotypes were shared. Naive subsets generally had larger estimated richness than memory subsets.

The data were produced by immunoSEQ multiplex PCR, yet TCRdb's version contains in-frame clones alone and is incomplete. The data show 2 million to 3 million clones, just over 90% seen once. As concerns this clone: Its matching antigen is unknown.

The CDR3 covers 15 residues. The ends lost 5 bases at V and 5 bases at J; junction bases unmatched: 10. The V gene's germline CDR1 is SGHRS and CDR2 YFSETQ. The sequence was obtained from a young man in good health. The sequenced sample was naive CD4+ T cells sorted from blood. Indicated subset: CD45RA+ positively selected. The chain recombines TRBV5-1 with TRBJ1-1, with 9 bases that match TRBD1. CDR3 coding DNA: TGCGCCAGCAGTAGTTCCGGGACAGGGAATACTGAAGCTTTCTTT. This encodes CASSSSGTGNTEAFF.